Below are 15 T cell receptor beta chains sequenced from a single sample in a study of Graves' ophthalmopathy and Graves' hyperthyroidism (dated 2018 in TCRdb). Sequencing used an Illumina HiSeq 2000. For repertoire sequencing, the TCR beta CDR3 regions were amplified from RNA transcripts. The first round of RT-PCR was done with HTBI primers and the Qiagen OneStep RT-PCR kit, and was followed by a second round of multiplex PCR, then size selection and purification. TCRdb reran the public reads through fastp at Q25 and MiXCR, keeping productive beta chains. A single entry per CDR3 protein holds the most common genes and DNA from its merged rows. The sample includes about 700,000 distinct CDR3 sequences, with roughly 41% observed a single time. 40% to 45% of the sample comes from the top ten. Sequencing input: peripheral blood. The receptors originated from an adult man with Graves' ophthalmopathy.

The rearrangement uses TRBV20-1 and TRBJ2-2, with 9 bases matching TRBD2. In germline, CDR1 is DFQATT, CDR2 SNEGSKA (reference sequence). V lost 4 bases to trimming and J lost 0 bases; unmatched junction nucleotides: 3. This CDR3 comprises 15 residues. The CDR3 is CSATSSGANTGELFF. The CDR3, as DNA: TGCAGTGCTACCTCTAGCGGGGCGAACACCGGGGAGCTGTTTTTT.

This chain links TRBV9 with TRBJ1-1; the D is unclear. Per the germline V gene, CDR1 is SGDLS and CDR2 is YYNGEE. CDR3 size: 13 residues. V lost 4 bases, J lost 5 bases, and 12 bases lay in between. CDR3 DNA sequence: TGTGCCAGCAGCCAAGTGGCAGAGACTGAAGCTTTCTTT. It codes for CASSQVAETEAFF.

As concerns this clonotype: Sequence at one end of the junction differs from germline and may be a read error. The V call is TRBV10-2, the J call TRBJ1-2, with a weak D call TRBD1 (5 bases). Germline V gene sequence: CDR1 WSHSY, CDR2 SAAADI. The CDR3 runs to 17 residues. The CDR3 spells CASSYLTSGRANYGYTF. Here the CDR3 DNA reads TGTGCCAGCAGTTATCTAACTTCAGGGAGAGCTAACTATGGCTACACCTTC.

The chain has TRBV7-2 and TRBJ1-1; D unclear. Germline CDR1 reads SGHTA; CDR2 reads FQGNSA. The CDR3 contains 14 residues. Deletions cut 2 bases from V and 4 bases from J, with 11 bases between. The CDR3 DNA reads as TGTGCCAGCAGCTTAATGTCTGTCGCCACTGAAGCTTTCTTT. The encoded protein is CASSLMSVATEAFF.

This clonotype was counted many times. V is TRBV10-2 and J is TRBJ2-7; D is unclear. The germline gives CDR1 WSHSY, CDR2 SAAADI. Trimming took off 7 bases at V and 1 base at J, with 11 bases between the two ends. This CDR3 is built from 13 residues. CDR3 loop: CASTLRQSYEQYF. The CDR3 DNA sequence: TGCGCCAGCACTTTGCGTCAATCCTACGAGCAGTACTTC.

The chain has TRBV7-2 and TRBJ2-7; D may be TRBD2 (6 bases). Between the trimmed V and J ends, which lost 5 bases and 0 bases, there was a span of 14 bases. The germline gives CDR1 SGHTA, CDR2 FQGNSA. The CDR3 covers 15 residues. CDR3 sequence (DNA): TGTGCCAGCAGCCGGGCGCGGGGCTACTCCTACGAGCAGTACTTC. Amino acid sequence: CASSRARGYSYEQYF.

This clonotype was observed at least ten times. The chain has TRBV7-8 and TRBJ1-1; a possible D gene is TRBD1 (5 bases). Germline V lookup: CDR1 SGHVS, CDR2 FQNEAQ. The CDR3 consists of 15 residues. Trimming pared 5 bases from V and 3 bases from J, leaving 16 bases between. The CDR3 coding sequence is TGTGCCAGCAGCCCTCGTGGGGGTAGGGACACTGAAGCTTTCTTT. Translated: CASSPRGGRDTEAFF.

This clonotype was observed at least ten times. V usage is TRBV20-1 and J usage is TRBJ1-1; possibly TRBD1 for D (5 bases). The V gene lost 1 base and the J gene lost 7 bases, with 10 bases spanning the gap. This CDR3 spans 12 amino acids. From germline, CDR1 is DFQATT and CDR2 SNEGSKA (reference sequence). The CDR3, as DNA: TGCAGTGCTAGAGGAGGGGAACTTGAAGCTTTCTTT. This encodes CSARGGELEAFF.

This clonotype came up a few times. The chain joins TRBV20-1 to TRBJ2-5, with 7 bases identical to TRBD2. The CDR3 extends over 12 amino acids. CDR1 and CDR2 from the germline V gene are DFQATT and SNEGSKA (reference sequence). V was pared by 3 bases and J by 8 bases, with 6 bases of the junction left unmatched. The CDR3 spells CSARVSAGTQYF. CDR3 in DNA: TGCAGTGCTAGGGTTTCAGCGGGAACCCAGTACTTC.

The chain carries TRBV25-1 and TRBJ2-2, with D tentatively TRBD2 (6 bases). The V end was cut by 6 bases, the J end by 3 bases, with 17 bases between. Germline CDR1 is MGHDK and CDR2 is SYGVNS. The length of the CDR3 is 16 residues. This chain's CDR3 is CASSFRGDWDTGELFF. Written as DNA, the CDR3 is TGTGCCAGCAGCTTTCGTGGGGACTGGGACACCGGGGAGCTGTTTTTT.

Details on this clonotype: Since no conserved phenylalanine or tryptophan closes the CDR3, a read error is the likely cause. The chain couples TRBV11-2 to TRBJ2-5; a weak D match, TRBD2 (7 bases). The CDR3 is 14 amino acids. Between the trimmed V and J ends, which lost 1 base and 4 bases, there was a span of 10 bases. Germline V gene data show CDR1 as SGHAT and CDR2 as FQNNGV. DNA of the CDR3: TGTGCCAGCAGCTTAGGGGGGGGCGGAGAGACCCAGTACCTC. Amino acid sequence: CASSLGGGGETQYL.

This clonotype has a single count. The chain carries TRBV24-1 and TRBJ2-5; D is possibly TRBD1 (9 bases). This CDR3 is built from 15 residues. The V and J ends lost 11 bases and 3 bases respectively, with 21 bases between them. Germline V gene sequence: CDR1 KGHDR, CDR2 SFDVKD. The CDR3 DNA follows: TGTGCCAGCCGCCGCGGGGGGACAGGGAAAGAGACCCAGTACTTC. It yields the protein CASRRGGTGKETQYF.

At least ten counts were recorded for this clonotype. The rearrangement uses TRBV7-9 and TRBJ2-6; D is unresolved. There are 13 residues in the CDR3. Germline V gene data show CDR1 as SEHNR and CDR2 as FQNEAQ (reference sequence). Trimming took 6 bases from V and 4 from J, leaving 7 bases between them. CDR3 sequence: CASRPTGANVLTF. The CDR3 DNA sequence: TGTGCCAGCAGACCAACCGGGGCCAACGTCCTGACTTTC.

The chain joins TRBV6-5 to TRBJ2-7; D unresolved. Germline CDR1 is MNHEY and CDR2 is SVGAGI. The CDR3 spans 14 residues. V was pared by 0 bases and J by 2 bases, with 8 bases between. The CDR3 bases are TGTGCCAGCAGTTACTCACGGAACCCCTACGAGCAGTACTTC. Translated: CASSYSRNPYEQYF.

There are many counts of this clonotype. The gene calls are TRBV7-3 and TRBJ2-5; TRBD1 or TRBD2 may be the D gene (7 bases each). Germline loops: CDR1 SGHTA, CDR2 FQGTGA. The V end lost 2 bases, the J end lost 4 bases, and 17 bases lay between the germline ends. This CDR3 spans 16 amino acids. The CDR3 DNA is TGTGCCAGCAGCTTACTGGCAGGGGGGGGCCCAGAGACCCAGTACTTC. Translation: CASSLLAGGGPETQYF.